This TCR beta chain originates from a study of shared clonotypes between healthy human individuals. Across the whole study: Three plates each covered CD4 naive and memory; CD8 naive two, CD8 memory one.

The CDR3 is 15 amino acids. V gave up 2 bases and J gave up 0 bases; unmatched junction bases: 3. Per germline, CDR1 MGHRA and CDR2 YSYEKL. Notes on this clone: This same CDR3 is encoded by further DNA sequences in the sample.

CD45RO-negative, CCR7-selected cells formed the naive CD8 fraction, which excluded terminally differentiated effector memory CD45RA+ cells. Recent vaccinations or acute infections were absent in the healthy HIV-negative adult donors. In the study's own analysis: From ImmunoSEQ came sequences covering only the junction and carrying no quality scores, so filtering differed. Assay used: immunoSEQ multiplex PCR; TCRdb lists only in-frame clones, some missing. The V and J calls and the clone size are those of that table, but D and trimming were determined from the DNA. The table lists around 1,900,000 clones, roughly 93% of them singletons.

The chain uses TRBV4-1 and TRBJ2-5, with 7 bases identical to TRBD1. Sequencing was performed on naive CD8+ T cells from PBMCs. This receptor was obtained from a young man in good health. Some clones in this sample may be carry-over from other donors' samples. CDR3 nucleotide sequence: TGCGCCAGCAGCCAAAACAGGGGAAACCAAGAGACCCAGTACTTC. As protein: CASSQNRGNQETQYF.